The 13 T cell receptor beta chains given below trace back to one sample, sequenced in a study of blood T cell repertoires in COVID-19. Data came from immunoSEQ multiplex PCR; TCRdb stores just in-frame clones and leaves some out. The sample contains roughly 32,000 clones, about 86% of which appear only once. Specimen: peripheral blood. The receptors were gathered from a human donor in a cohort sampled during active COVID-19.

The CDR3 spells CASSIFSTGRVGNTIYF. In DNA, the CDR3 is TGTGCCAGCAGCATTTTTTCTACGGGAAGGGTGGGAAACACCATATATTTT. The chain uses TRBV9 and TRBJ1-3; no reliable D call. This CDR3 contains 17 residues. V was shortened by 4 bases and J by 4 bases, with 21 bases between the two germline ends. CDR1 SGDLS and CDR2 YYNGEE come from the germline V gene.

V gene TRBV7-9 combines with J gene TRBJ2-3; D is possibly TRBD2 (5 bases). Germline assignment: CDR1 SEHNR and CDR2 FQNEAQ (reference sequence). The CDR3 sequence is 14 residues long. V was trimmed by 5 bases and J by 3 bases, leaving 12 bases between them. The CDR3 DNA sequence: TGTGCCAGCAGCCCCCGTCGGGGTACAGATACGCAGTATTTT. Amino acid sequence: CASSPRRGTDTQYF.

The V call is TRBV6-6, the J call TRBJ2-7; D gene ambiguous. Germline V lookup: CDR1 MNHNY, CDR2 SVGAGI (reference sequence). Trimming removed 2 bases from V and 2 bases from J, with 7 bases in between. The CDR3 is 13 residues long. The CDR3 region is CASSYPNAYEQYF. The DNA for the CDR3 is TGTGCCAGCAGTTACCCTAATGCCTACGAGCAGTACTTC.

CDR3 residues: CASRRDGGYTDTQYF. The CDR3 DNA is TGTGCCAGCCGGAGGGACGGAGGTTACACAGATACGCAGTATTTT. V and J are TRBV6-4 and TRBJ2-3, with D possibly matching TRBD2 (6 bases). The length of the CDR3 is 15 residues. Germline V gene sequence: CDR1 MRHNA, CDR2 SNTAGT. V was clipped by 8 bases and J by 2 bases, with 17 bases between them.

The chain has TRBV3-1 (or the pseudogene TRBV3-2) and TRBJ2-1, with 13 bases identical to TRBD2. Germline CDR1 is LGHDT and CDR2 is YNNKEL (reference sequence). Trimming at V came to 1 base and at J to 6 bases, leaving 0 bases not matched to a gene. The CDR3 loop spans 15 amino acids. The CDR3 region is CASSQGLAGGNEQFF. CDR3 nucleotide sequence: TGTGCCAGCAGCCAAGGACTAGCGGGGGGCAATGAGCAGTTCTTC.

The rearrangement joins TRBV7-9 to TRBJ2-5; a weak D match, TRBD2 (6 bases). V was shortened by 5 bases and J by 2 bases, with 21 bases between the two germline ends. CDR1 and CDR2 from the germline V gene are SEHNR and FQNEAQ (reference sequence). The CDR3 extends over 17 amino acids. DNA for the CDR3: TGTGCCAGCAGCATATCCGGAGGGGCTCAAAAACAAGAGACCCAGTACTTC. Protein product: CASSISGGAQKQETQYF.

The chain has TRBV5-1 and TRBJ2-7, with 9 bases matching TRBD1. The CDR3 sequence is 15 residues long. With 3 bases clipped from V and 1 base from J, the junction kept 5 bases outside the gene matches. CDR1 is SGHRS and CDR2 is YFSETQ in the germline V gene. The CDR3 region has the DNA TGCGCCAGCAGCTCGCGGACAGGGGCTTCCTACGAGCAGTACTTC. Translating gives CASSSRTGASYEQYF.

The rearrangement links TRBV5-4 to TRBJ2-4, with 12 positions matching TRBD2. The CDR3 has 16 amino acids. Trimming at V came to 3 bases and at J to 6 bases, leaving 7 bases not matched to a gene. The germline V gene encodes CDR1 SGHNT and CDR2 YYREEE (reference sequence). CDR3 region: CASSSTQLAGGNIQYF. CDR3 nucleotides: TGTGCCAGCAGCTCTACCCAACTAGCGGGAGGAAACATTCAGTACTTC.

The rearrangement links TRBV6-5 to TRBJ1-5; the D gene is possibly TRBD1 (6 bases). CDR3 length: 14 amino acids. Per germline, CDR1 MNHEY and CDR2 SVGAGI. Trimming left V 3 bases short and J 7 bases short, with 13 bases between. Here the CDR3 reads CASSYSAQGQPQHF. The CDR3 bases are TGTGCCAGCAGTTATTCGGCCCAGGGGCAGCCCCAGCATTTT.

The CDR3 protein is CASSLNRDLANEQFF. The CDR3 region has the DNA TGTGCCAGCTCACTAAACAGGGACCTGGCTAATGAGCAGTTCTTC. This chain links TRBV18 with TRBJ2-1; possibly TRBD1 for D (6 bases). Germline CDR1 and CDR2: KGHSH and LQKENI. CDR3 size: 15 residues. V lost 4 bases, J lost 7 bases, and 17 bases lay in between.

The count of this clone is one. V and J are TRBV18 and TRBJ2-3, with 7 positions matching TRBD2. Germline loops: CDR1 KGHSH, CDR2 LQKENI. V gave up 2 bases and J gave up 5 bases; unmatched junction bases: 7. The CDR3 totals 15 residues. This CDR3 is CASSPERGVGDTQYF. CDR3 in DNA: TGTGCCAGCTCACCAGAGCGGGGAGTGGGAGATACGCAGTATTTT.

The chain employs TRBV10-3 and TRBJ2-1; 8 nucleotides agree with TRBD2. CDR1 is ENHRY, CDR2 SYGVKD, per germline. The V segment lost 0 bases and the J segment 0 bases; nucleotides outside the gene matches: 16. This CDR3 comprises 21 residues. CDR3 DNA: TGTGCCATCAGTGAGTCTCCAGGGACTAGAGAGGTGGGTAGCTCCTACAATGAGCAGTTCTTC. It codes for CAISESPGTREVGSSYNEQFF.

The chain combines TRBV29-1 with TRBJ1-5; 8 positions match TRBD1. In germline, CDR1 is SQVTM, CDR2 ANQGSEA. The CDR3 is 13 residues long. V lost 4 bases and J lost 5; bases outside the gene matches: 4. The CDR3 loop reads CSVGQGPDQPQHF. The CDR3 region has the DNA TGCAGCGTTGGACAGGGGCCAGATCAGCCCCAGCATTTT.